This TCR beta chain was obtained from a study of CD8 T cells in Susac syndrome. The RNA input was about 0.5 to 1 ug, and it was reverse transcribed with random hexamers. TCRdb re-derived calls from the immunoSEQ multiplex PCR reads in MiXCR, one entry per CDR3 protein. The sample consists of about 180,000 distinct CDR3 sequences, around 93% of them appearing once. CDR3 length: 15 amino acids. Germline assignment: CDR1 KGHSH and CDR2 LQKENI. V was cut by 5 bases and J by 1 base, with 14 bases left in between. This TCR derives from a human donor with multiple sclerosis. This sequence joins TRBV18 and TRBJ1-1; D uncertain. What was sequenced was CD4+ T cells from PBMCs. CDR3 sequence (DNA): TGTGCCAGCTCAGCCGCGTCGGGCAAGAACACTGAAGCTTTCTTT. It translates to CASSAASGKNTEAFF.